This TCR beta chain was sequenced in a study of blood T cell repertoires in COVID-19. Turning to the study itself: Whether acute or convalescent, the COVID-19 samples came from the United States, Italy and Spain. PBMCs, B-cell-depleted T cells, or T cells provided the cDNA or gDNA that made up the material.

Per the original data handling: It was from reference gene primer amplification that nucleated cell counts were estimated. Profiling relied on immunoSEQ multiplex PCR, and the TCRdb table lists in-frame clones only, not all of them. The DNA gave D and trimming, while V, J and clone size come from that table. The repertoire holds around 200,000 clones, about nine tenths seen once, with 2.2% in the top ten. A few counts support this clone. Germline values: CDR1 SNHLY, CDR2 FYNNEI. This CDR3 contains 14 residues. Deletions cut 6 bases from V and 2 bases from J, with 14 bases between. Sequenced material: peripheral blood. This sequence originates from a woman aged 45-59 years with acute or convalescent COVID-19. V is TRBV2 and J is TRBJ2-7; D is perhaps TRBD2 (6 bases). In nucleotides, the CDR3 is TGTGCCAGCAGAACCGGGACTTCTACCTACGAGCAGTACTTC. This encodes CASRTGTSTYEQYF.